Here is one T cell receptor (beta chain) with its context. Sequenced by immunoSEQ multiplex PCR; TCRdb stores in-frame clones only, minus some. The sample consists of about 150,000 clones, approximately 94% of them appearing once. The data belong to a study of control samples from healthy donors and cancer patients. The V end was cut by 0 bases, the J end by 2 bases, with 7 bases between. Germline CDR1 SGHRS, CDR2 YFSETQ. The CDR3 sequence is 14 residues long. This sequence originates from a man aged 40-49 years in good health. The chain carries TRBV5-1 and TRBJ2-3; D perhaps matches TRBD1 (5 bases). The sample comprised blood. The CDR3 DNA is TGCGCCAGCAGCTTGGGACAGAACACAGATACGCAGTATTTT. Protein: CASSLGQNTDTQYF.